This T cell receptor beta chain was found in a study of vaccination and CD4 T cells after COVID-19. Overall study: Control cultures used a CEFX viral epitope pool, an HIV-1 Nef peptide pool, or no peptide. Findings and caveats of the study: Convalescent patients displayed a median around 86% of reactive clones emerging only post-vaccination.

Germline V gene lookup returns CDR1 MNHEY and CDR2 SVGEGT. The CDR3 has 18 amino acids. V trimming: 5 bases; J trimming: 1 base; junction bases outside the gene matches: 6. Comments on this clonotype: The antigen is undetermined.

Cultured CD4+ T cells had their DNA profiled by the Oncomine TCR Beta short-read assay. TCRdb reanalysed the PCR reads using MiXCR and keeps one entry per CDR3 protein. The repertoire holds over 15,000 distinct CDR3 sequences, with 40% to 55% as singletons. Treatment here: roughly 11-day PBMC culture with coronavirus spike peptide pools or control peptides (ViraFEST assay). Antigen-specific T cell expansion with peptide pools preceded TCR sequencing in the ViraFEST approach. Wells that each held some 2 million PBMCs were cultured with around 9.7 IU/ml IL-2 and approximately 9.6 ug/ml peptide pools. The chain recombines TRBV6-2 or TRBV6-3 with TRBJ2-3; 16 bases match TRBD2. The specimen comprised CD4+ T cells from blood, cultured in vitro, sampled after SARS-CoV-2 vaccination. The origin of this receptor is a human donor who had recovered from COVID-19. CDR3 sequence reads: CASSKGLAGGLRTDTQYF. In DNA form, the CDR3 reads TGTGCCAGCAGTAAGGGACTAGCGGGGGGGCTCCGCACAGATACGCAGTATTTT.